This record concerns one T cell receptor beta chain sequence. Antigen: not known. The CDR3 consists of 12 residues. Germline CDR1 reads DFQATT; CDR2 reads SNEGSKA (reference sequence). Deletions cut 4 bases from V and 4 bases from J, with 11 bases between. This sample was taken from a study of blood T cells in healthy people across ages. Study-level information: Per two T cells, template switching captured roughly one barcoded beta molecule.

Alongside a J-beta primer mix, a sample-barcoded 5' primer served in a second PCR lasting roughly 6 to 11 cycles. TCRdb re-called the 5' RACE reads with MiXCR, one entry per CDR3 protein. The sample includes around 970,000 distinct CDR3 sequences, around 54% seen only once; the top ten take 20% to 25%. Study observations and caveats: The unsorted PBMCs prevented any conclusive comparison of naive versus antigen-experienced cells.

This TCR came from a woman aged 55-69 years in good health. The material sequenced was blood. J is TRBJ2-7 and V is TRBV20-1; TRBD1 might be the D (5 bases). CDR3 nucleotide sequence: TGCAGTGCTACAGGGAACCTTTACGAGCAGTACTTC. Protein sequence: CSATGNLYEQYF.